The present T cell receptor beta chain was sequenced within a study of CD4+ T cells in melanoma. Study conclusions and caveats: CD8+ T cell, macrophage and B cell function reportedly correlated with neoantigen-specific CD4+ T cells.

CDR1 and CDR2 from the germline V gene are SGDLS and YYNGEE. The CDR3 extends over 12 amino acids. V was clipped by 4 bases and J by 7 bases, with 12 bases between them. The assay was immunoSEQ multiplex PCR, and TCRdb's table has in-frame clones only and misses some. The sample includes 3,500 to 4,500 clones, around two thirds of them seen just once. About this clone: Its antigen is not known.

Source material: cells from a culture (not recorded whether cultured in vitro). The chain joins TRBV9 to TRBJ2-7; perhaps D is TRBD1 or TRBD2 (5 bases each). The source is a human donor with melanoma. CDR3 region: CASSPGPREQYF. CDR3 nucleotides: TGTGCCAGCAGCCCGGGACCGAGGGAGCAGTACTTC.